This T cell receptor (beta chain) comes out of a study of blood T cell repertoires in COVID-19. The overall study: Samples taken during acute and convalescent COVID-19 were collected in the United States, Italy and Spain. T cells, B-cell-depleted T cells, or PBMCs supplied cDNA or gDNA.

The V end was cut by 6 bases, the J end by 2 bases, with 10 bases between. CDR3 length: 13 residues. Original data processing: Amplified reference gene primers provided the basis for estimating nucleated cell counts. TCRdb's table, derived via immunoSEQ multiplex PCR, lists solely in-frame clones and lacks some. V, J and clone size are those of that table, while D and trimming were read from the DNA. Among about 39,000 clones, roughly 85% were seen once, and the ten largest hold more than 8%. The sequencing sample was made of peripheral blood. The TCR was taken from a human donor in a cohort sampled during active COVID-19. This sequence joins TRBV12-3 or TRBV12-4 and TRBJ2-5, with a possible D match to TRBD1 (6 bases). The CDR3 loop is CASSRDTQETQYF. CDR3 DNA: TGTGCCAGCAGCCGGGACACTCAAGAGACCCAGTACTTC.